The 30 T cell receptor beta chains below come from one sample, sequenced in a study of spatial heterogeneity in lung cancer. One entry per CDR3 protein, called by TCRdb with MiXCR from the 5' RACE reads. The sample carries under 75,000 distinct CDR3 sequences, roughly 8.9% recorded once. The time point was: blood at routine non-recurrence follow-up after resection. The sequenced sample was PBMCs, obtained at follow-up. The receptors derive from a female donor with early-stage non-small cell lung cancer.

At least ten counts were recorded for this clonotype. The rearrangement uses TRBV5-1 and TRBJ2-3; D may correspond to TRBD1 or TRBD2 (5 bases each). The CDR3 contains 14 residues. Trimming pared 6 bases from V and 6 bases from J, leaving 17 bases between. CDR1 and CDR2 from the germline V gene are SGHRS and YFSETQ. CDR3 nucleotides: TGCGCCAGCAAAGCAGGGAGCCAAGAGGATACGCAGTATTTT. It yields the protein CASKAGSQEDTQYF.

About this clonotype itself: A much bigger clone sits one base away, suggesting this may be a read error. The gene calls are TRBV19 and TRBJ1-4; no firm D call. Germline V CDR1 and CDR2: LNHDA, SQIVND (reference sequence). The CDR3 sequence is 14 residues long. CDR3 bases: TGTGTCAGTAGTATGGACCCTAGAGGTGAAAAACTGTTTTTT. This gives the protein CVSSMDPRGEKLFF.

This clonotype was counted at least ten times. V gene TRBV5-8 combines with J gene TRBJ1-6; TRBD1 is a possible D gene (5 bases). The CDR3 runs to 14 residues. V lost 2 bases to trimming and J lost 6 bases, with 9 bases between them. From germline, CDR1 is SGHTS and CDR2 YDEGEE. The CDR3 spells CASSFGQINSPLHF. In nucleotides, the CDR3 is TGTGCCAGCAGCTTCGGACAAATTAATTCACCCCTCCACTTT.

This clonotype has ten or more counts. The chain employs TRBV5-1 and TRBJ2-5, with 9 nucleotides matching TRBD1. The V and J ends lost 0 bases and 5 bases, in that order; junction bases with no gene match: 5. The CDR3 sequence is 15 residues long. In germline, CDR1 is SGHRS, CDR2 YFSETQ. The CDR3 loop reads CASSLEGTGRETQYF. CDR3 DNA sequence: TGCGCCAGCAGCTTGGAAGGGACAGGGAGGGAGACCCAGTACTTC.

This clonotype appeared many times. The rearrangement joins TRBV10-2 to TRBJ1-2; unclear D gene. V lost 6 bases and J lost 1, with 9 bases in between. CDR1 and CDR2 from the germline V gene are WSHSY and SAAADI. The CDR3 extends over 13 amino acids. Written as DNA, the CDR3 is TGCGCCAGCAGCACTCAGAGTAACTATGGCTACACCTTC. Its protein product is CASSTQSNYGYTF.

This clonotype appeared many times. This chain connects TRBV5-1 to TRBJ2-7; D is uncertain. This CDR3 contains 12 residues. The ends were cut back, 0 bases at V and 4 bases at J, with 5 bases in the middle. Germline V gene sequence: CDR1 SGHRS, CDR2 YFSETQ. The chain's CDR3 is CASSLGAYEQYF. CDR3 nucleotides: TGCGCCAGCAGCTTGGGGGCATACGAGCAGTACTTC.

This clonotype was found a few times. Written as DNA, the CDR3 is TGTGCCAGCAGCAAGGACATTGATCAGCCCCAGCATTTT. Translating it yields CASSKDIDQPQHF. V usage is TRBV9 and J usage is TRBJ1-5, with a tentative D call TRBD1 (5 bases). In germline, CDR1 is SGDLS, CDR2 YYNGEE. Trimming left V 4 bases short and J 5 bases short, with 10 bases between. The CDR3 spans 13 residues.

This clonotype occurred many times. The DNA of the CDR3 is TGTGCCAGCAGTCTCCAGGGTGTGTACTATGGCTACACCTTC. It yields the protein CASSLQGVYYGYTF. V gene TRBV2 combines with J gene TRBJ1-2; D possibly corresponds to TRBD1 (5 bases). The V end lost 5 bases, the J end lost 3 bases, and 13 bases lay between the germline ends. CDR1 and CDR2 from the germline V gene are SNHLY and FYNNEI. There are 14 residues in the CDR3.

This clonotype was seen a handful of times. The V call is TRBV7-2, the J call TRBJ2-5; D is possibly TRBD1 (6 bases). There are 13 residues in the CDR3. CDR1 SGHTA and CDR2 FQGNSA come from the germline V gene. V was cut by 10 bases and J by 5 bases, with 17 bases left in between. CDR3 sequence reads: CATHRDTPETQYF. CDR3 DNA: TGTGCCACCCACCGGGACACACCGGAGACCCAGTACTTC.

This clonotype has at least ten counts. V is TRBV7-9 and J is TRBJ2-5, with D perhaps TRBD1 (5 bases). Per the germline V gene, CDR1 is SEHNR and CDR2 is FQNEAQ (reference sequence). The germline V and J ends were trimmed by 2 bases and 3 bases, with 7 bases remaining between them. This CDR3 is 13 amino acids long. Here the CDR3 reads CASSLRGKETQYF. CDR3 DNA: TGTGCCAGCAGCTTAAGGGGCAAAGAGACCCAGTACTTC.

This clonotype has just a few counts. The rearrangement uses TRBV11-3 and TRBJ2-1, with D possibly being TRBD2 (5 bases). CDR1 is SGHNT and CDR2 is YENEEA in the germline V gene. The CDR3 has 13 amino acids. Trimming stripped 0 bases from V and 10 bases from J, with 10 bases between. The CDR3 spells CASSLDFEGEQFF. CDR3 sequence (DNA): TGTGCCAGCAGCTTAGATTTTGAGGGCGAGCAGTTCTTC.

As DNA, the CDR3 is TGTGCCAGCAGCCAACTGGGCCTTATCTATTCTGGAAACACCATATATTTT. Translated, it gives CASSQLGLIYSGNTIYF. The J gene is TRBJ1-3, the V gene TRBV14; no reliable D call. Germline V gene data show CDR1 as SGHDN and CDR2 as FVKESK. The CDR3 length is 17 residues. Trimming took 2 bases from V and 1 from J, leaving 15 bases between them.

In its sample, this clonotype was seen many times. The rearrangement joins TRBV18 to TRBJ2-7; TRBD2 matches at 9 bases. The germline gives CDR1 KGHSH, CDR2 LQKENI. The CDR3 length is 15 residues. V trimming: 3 bases; J trimming: 0 bases; junction bases outside the gene matches: 3. The CDR3 reads CASSPGLASSYEQYF. The CDR3 nucleotides read TGTGCCAGCTCACCTGGACTAGCGAGCTCCTACGAGCAGTACTTC.

The genes are TRBV7-2 and TRBJ2-3; D unclear. There are 18 residues in the CDR3. Germline V gene sequence: CDR1 SGHTA, CDR2 FQGNSA. V gave up 1 base and J gave up 0 bases, with 17 bases separating them. The CDR3 protein is CASSLETQRRSSTDTQYF. In DNA form, the CDR3 reads TGTGCCAGCAGCTTAGAGACCCAACGGAGATCTAGCACAGATACGCAGTATTTT.

This clonotype was seen a few times. The chain recombines TRBV20-1 with TRBJ2-1; 12 bases agree with TRBD2. From germline, CDR1 is DFQATT and CDR2 SNEGSKA (reference sequence). The CDR3 spans 13 residues. With V trimmed by 5 bases and J by 6 bases, 2 bases remained unmatched. The CDR3 nucleotides are TGCAGTGCTCCGGGACTAGCGGGCAATGAGCAGTTCTTC. Translating gives CSAPGLAGNEQFF.

This clonotype was seen only a few times. The genes are TRBV10-3 and TRBJ2-2; D is unclear. Trimming shortened V by 2 bases and J by 3 bases, and 13 bases separated the two germline ends. Germline V CDR1 and CDR2: ENHRY, SYGVKD. There are 16 residues in the CDR3. Written as DNA, the CDR3 is TGTGCCATCAGTGAGGGTTACTCCGGAGACACCGGGGAGCTGTTTTTT. It translates to CAISEGYSGDTGELFF.

This clonotype was recorded at least ten times. The chain uses TRBV12-5 and TRBJ2-7, with D uncertain. The V end was cut by 3 bases, the J end by 5 bases, with 8 bases between. From germline, CDR1 is LGHNT and CDR2 FRNRAP. This CDR3 comprises 12 residues. CDR3 in amino acids: CASGFTADEQYF. Here the CDR3 DNA reads TGTGCTAGTGGTTTTACAGCCGACGAGCAGTACTTC.

This clonotype occurred many times. The rearrangement links TRBV7-6 to TRBJ2-3; 7 positions agree with TRBD1. Looked up from germline, CDR1 is SGHVS and CDR2 is FNYEAQ. Trimming cost V 5 bases and J 3 bases; bases outside gene matches: 11. This CDR3 comprises 16 residues. The CDR3 nucleotides read TGTGCCAGCAGCATGACCGGGACCAGGGGGACAGATACGCAGTATTTT. Amino acid sequence: CASSMTGTRGTDTQYF. Full variable domain (remainder filled in from reference TRBV7-6 and TRBJ2-3): GAGVSQSPRYKVTKRGQDVALRCDPISGHVSLYWYRQALGQGPEFLTYFNYEAQQDKSGLPNDRFSAERPEGSISTLTIQRTEQRDSAMYRCASSMTGTRGTDTQYFGPGTRLTVL.

This clonotype was seen repeatedly, ten times or more. The gene calls are TRBV12-3 or TRBV12-4 and TRBJ1-4; D is unclear. This CDR3 contains 13 residues. V shed 6 bases and J shed 7 bases, with 12 bases lying between them. CDR3 in amino acids: CASSPRGGEKLFF. Here the CDR3 DNA reads TGTGCCAGCAGCCCCCGGGGAGGTGAAAAACTGTTTTTT.

This clonotype was seen many times. The gene calls are TRBV11-3 and TRBJ2-1; 11 bases are shared with TRBD2. With V trimmed by 2 bases and J by 12 bases, 9 bases remained unmatched. The CDR3 spans 15 residues. The V gene's germline CDR1 is SGHNT and CDR2 YENEEA. The CDR3 loop is CASSLSGSGRARQFF. CDR3 in DNA: TGTGCCAGCAGCTTAAGTGGTAGCGGGAGGGCTAGGCAGTTCTTC.

About this clonotype itself: It is likely a read error, because the conserved phenylalanine at the end of the CDR3 is missing. The gene calls are TRBV11-2 and TRBJ1-2; D not certain. The germline V and J ends were trimmed by 0 bases and 2 bases, with 19 bases remaining between them. Germline V gene sequence: CDR1 SGHAT, CDR2 FQNNGV. This CDR3 contains 18 residues. For the CDR3, the DNA is TGTGCCAGCAGCTTAGATCACACCATAAGGATAGAAAACTATGGCTACACCTAC. This encodes CASSLDHTIRIENYGYTY.

This clonotype was counted once. Since a much larger clone is just one base distant, this may be a read error. Because the CDR3 is missing its conserved closing phenylalanine or tryptophan, this is likely a read error. The rearrangement links TRBV12-3 or TRBV12-4 to TRBJ2-3; maybe TRBD1 (6 bases). Deletions cut 5 bases from V and 2 bases from J, with 20 bases between. The CDR3 contains 17 residues. CDR3 DNA: TGTGCCAGCAGTCCTTCCGTCGGGACACCCTACACAGATACGCAGTATCTT. Its protein is CASSPSVGTPYTDTQYL.

This clonotype was observed many times. CDR3 nucleotides: TGTGCCAGTAGTACGGGACAGCCATACTCTGGAAACACCATATATTTT. This codes for CASSTGQPYSGNTIYF. The gene calls are TRBV19 and TRBJ1-3; TRBD1 matches 7 bases. V shed 4 bases, J shed 0 bases, and the junction held 6 bases outside the gene matches. The CDR3 contains 16 residues. CDR1 and CDR2 (germline): LNHDA, SQIVND (reference sequence).

This clonotype was detected ten times or more. The chain employs TRBV7-9 and TRBJ2-7; a possible D gene is TRBD1 (6 bases). The ends were cut back, 4 bases at V and 6 bases at J, with 10 bases in the middle. CDR3 size: 12 residues. Germline V gene sequence: CDR1 SEHNR, CDR2 FQNEAQ (reference sequence). The CDR3 coding sequence is TGTGCCAGCAGCTCTGGGACAACCGAGCAGTACTTC. This codes for CASSSGTTEQYF.

This sequence joins TRBV28 and TRBJ2-4; 7 bases map to TRBD1. Trimming removed 5 bases from V and 0 bases from J; junction bases left unmatched: 4. This CDR3 is 15 amino acids long. In germline, CDR1 is MDHEN, CDR2 SYDVKM. This chain's CDR3 is CASSDRVLAKNIQYF. Written as DNA, the CDR3 is TGTGCCAGCAGTGACAGGGTTCTAGCCAAAAACATTCAGTACTTC.

The chain has TRBV6-5 and TRBJ1-6, with D perhaps TRBD1 (5 bases). Germline V CDR1 and CDR2: MNHEY, SVGAGI. Trimming removed 6 bases at V and 7 bases at J, with 22 bases between. The CDR3 is made up of 17 amino acids. The CDR3 reads CASSRFPETTGNSPLHF. The CDR3 nucleotides are TGTGCCAGCAGCCGATTCCCCGAGACAACAGGCAATTCACCCCTCCACTTT.

In its sample, this clonotype was seen many times. The rearrangement joins TRBV9 to TRBJ2-1; unclear D gene. V lost 4 bases and J 9 bases, leaving 17 bases between the germline ends. CDR3 length: 14 amino acids. Germline CDR1 is SGDLS and CDR2 is YYNGEE. In DNA form, the CDR3 reads TGTGCCAGCAGCCCCCGGTTTCGCCCCACTGAGCAGTTCTTC. This sequence encodes CASSPRFRPTEQFF.

This clonotype was counted a few times. This chain joins TRBV5-1 and TRBJ2-2; D gene unclear. Germline V CDR1 and CDR2: SGHRS, YFSETQ. The length of the CDR3 is 14 residues. V lost 7 bases to trimming and J lost 6 bases, with 16 bases between them. The CDR3 DNA sequence: TGCGCCAGCGCTCTCGGTGCCGCACCCGGGGAGCTGTTTTTT. Residues: CASALGAAPGELFF.

This clonotype was found a few times. The chain uses TRBV30 and TRBJ2-3; possible D gene TRBD2, 6 bases. The germline CDR1 and CDR2 sequences are GTSNPN and SVGIG (reference sequence). Trimming removed 1 base from V and 2 bases from J, with 10 bases in between. The CDR3 is 14 residues long. As DNA, the CDR3 is TGTGCCTGGAGTGGGGGACTTTCCACAGATACGCAGTATTTT. This codes for CAWSGGLSTDTQYF.

This clonotype was recorded many times. V gene TRBV7-9 combines with J gene TRBJ2-7; 7 bases fit TRBD2. The CDR3 has 15 residues. CDR1 is SEHNR and CDR2 is FQNEAQ in the germline V gene (reference sequence). The junction had 10 bases not matched to a gene; V was cut back by 5 bases and J by 3 bases. CDR3 loop: CASSPPGLSIYEQYF. DNA for the CDR3: TGTGCCAGCAGCCCCCCGGGACTATCGATCTACGAGCAGTACTTC.